The 2 T cell receptor beta chains presented below share a single source sample, sequenced in a study of T cells in narcolepsy. Only in-frame clones appear in the TCRdb table, and some are missing; sequencing was by immunoSEQ multiplex PCR. The sample lists around 39,000 clones; about 85% were seen once. The material sequenced was CD45RA- memory CD4+ T cells from PBMCs. The source of these receptors is a human donor with narcolepsy.

The gene calls are TRBV7-2 and TRBJ1-2; 7 bases match TRBD1. The V gene's germline CDR1 is SGHTA and CDR2 FQGNSA. CDR3 size: 15 residues. The V and J ends lost 0 bases and 5 bases, in that order; junction bases with no gene match: 6. CDR3 DNA: TGTGCCAGCAGCTTAGCTGTAGGACAGGCGTATGGCTACACCTTC. Encoded protein: CASSLAVGQAYGYTF.

This clone was seen a handful of times. CDR3 sequence: CASSLGQATNQPQHF. CDR3 nucleotides: TGTGCCAGCAGTTTGGGACAGGCCACCAATCAGCCCCAGCATTTT. The chain uses TRBV28 and TRBJ1-5; 8 nucleotides agree with TRBD1. From germline, CDR1 is MDHEN and CDR2 SYDVKM. The V gene end was trimmed by 3 bases and the J gene end by 3 bases; junction bases not matched to a gene: 4. CDR3 length: 15 amino acids. Variable domain in full (rest from reference TRBV28 and TRBJ1-5): DVKVTQSSRYLVKRTGEKVFLECVQDMDHENMFWYRQDPGLGLRLIYFSYDVKMKEKGDIPEGYSVSREKKERFSLILESASTNQTSMYLCASSLGQATNQPQHFGDGTRLSIL.